These T cell receptor beta chains were read from a single sample in a study of blood T cell repertoires in COVID-19. The repertoire was sequenced with immunoSEQ multiplex PCR; TCRdb's copy has only in-frame clones and lacks some. The repertoire holds around 32,000 clones, with about 92% as singletons. Sample: peripheral blood. The source is a male donor with active COVID-19. Both conserved end residues are part of each CDR3. The D gene is left open where the match is weak. Rows give clone size only sometimes, using once, few, many, or a class for an expanded clone.

D: NA; V: TRBV6-5; size: NA; J: TRBJ1-2; CDR3: CASSYYRVANYGYTF; DNA: TGTGCCAGCAGTTACTATAGAGTCGCTAACTATGGCTACACCTTC
D: TRBD1; V: TRBV9; size: NA; J: TRBJ1-3; CDR3: CASSVLGQGAGNTIYF; DNA: TGTGCCAGCAGCGTATTGGGACAGGGAGCTGGAAACACCATATATTTT
D: NA; V: TRBV21-1; size: NA; J: TRBJ1-2; CDR3: CAILQGGHGYTF; DNA: TGTGCCATCCTACAGGGCGGTCATGGCTACACCTTC
D: NA; V: TRBV19; size: NA; J: TRBJ1-5; CDR3: CASREGPSNQPQHF; DNA: TGTGCCAGTAGGGAGGGGCCCAGCAATCAGCCCCAGCATTTT
D: NA; V: TRBV11-3; size: once; J: TRBJ1-1; CDR3: CASSLTTNTEAFF; DNA: TGTGCCAGCAGCTTGACAACTAACACTGAAGCTTTCTTT
D: TRBD1; V: TRBV7-9; size: once; J: TRBJ2-3; CDR3: CASGSAGRGQTDTQYF; DNA: TGTGCCAGCGGCTCCGCGGGCAGGGGACAGACAGATACGCAGTATTTT
D: NA; V: TRBV7-9; size: NA; J: TRBJ1-2; CDR3: CASSQWGVPGNYGYTF; DNA: TGTGCCAGCAGCCAGTGGGGCGTTCCCGGCAACTATGGCTACACCTTC
D: TRBD1; V: TRBV7-2; size: NA; J: TRBJ1-1; CDR3: CASSLRGTGQNTEAFF; DNA: TGTGCCAGCAGCTTAAGGGGGACAGGACAGAACACTGAAGCTTTCTTT
D: NA; V: TRBV5-6; size: NA; J: TRBJ2-7; CDR3: CASSLGTSSYEQYF; DNA: TGTGCCAGCAGCTTGGGCACTAGCAGCTACGAGCAGTACTTC
D: TRBD1; V: TRBV6-2/TRBV6-3; size: NA; J: TRBJ2-7; CDR3: CASSSRSTGVYYEQYF; DNA: TGTGCCAGCAGTTCCAGATCAACAGGGGTCTACTACGAGCAGTACTTC
D: TRBD1; V: TRBV13; size: NA; J: TRBJ1-1; CDR3: CASSPRTGAYNTEAFF; DNA: TGTGCCAGCAGCCCCCGGACAGGGGCCTACAACACTGAAGCTTTCTTT
D: TRBD2; V: TRBV3-1/TRBV3-2; size: NA; J: TRBJ2-3; CDR3: CASSHLGLAGGEDTQYF; DNA: TGTGCCAGCAGCCACCTCGGACTAGCGGGGGGAGAAGATACGCAGTATTTT
D: NA; V: TRBV5-1; size: NA; J: TRBJ2-7; CDR3: CASSVAGTGAYEQYF; DNA: TGCGCCAGCAGCGTTGCCGGGACTGGGGCCTACGAGCAGTACTTC
D: NA; V: TRBV6-5; size: once; J: TRBJ1-1; CDR3: CAAKNRGTEAFF; DNA: TGTGCAGCAAAAAATAGGGGGACTGAAGCTTTCTTT
D: NA; V: TRBV6-2/TRBV6-3; size: NA; J: TRBJ2-3; CDR3: CASSPPGRGMETQYF; DNA: TGTGCCAGCAGCCCGCCAGGGCGGGGCATGGAAACGCAGTATTTT
D: NA; V: TRBV18; size: NA; J: TRBJ2-5; CDR3: CASSPPLWREPLETQYF; DNA: TGTGCCAGCTCACCACCGTTATGGAGGGAACCACTAGAGACCCAGTACTTC
D: NA; V: TRBV10-3; size: NA; J: TRBJ1-2; CDR3: CAISETGTNYGYTF; DNA: TGTGCCATCAGTGAGACAGGAACGAACTATGGCTACACCTTC
D: TRBD2; V: TRBV7-2; size: NA; J: TRBJ2-1; CDR3: CASSRTSNEQFF; DNA: TGTGCCAGCAGTCGGACTAGCAATGAGCAGTTCTTC
D: NA; V: TRBV7-8; size: NA; J: TRBJ1-2; CDR3: CASSQTQDRVANYGYTF; DNA: TGTGCCAGCAGCCAGACCCAGGACAGAGTCGCTAACTATGGCTACACCTTC
D: NA; V: TRBV3-1/TRBV3-2; size: NA; J: TRBJ1-6; CDR3: CASSQAFTGYNSPLHF; DNA: TGTGCCAGCAGCCAAGCCTTCACAGGCTATAATTCACCCCTCCACTTT
D: NA; V: TRBV20-1; size: NA; J: TRBJ1-2; CDR3: CSASRQEDYGYTF; DNA: TGCAGTGCTAGTCGACAGGAGGACTATGGCTACACCTTC
D: TRBD1; V: TRBV5-1; size: NA; J: TRBJ2-5; CDR3: CASSLGTGQETQYF; DNA: TGCGCCAGCAGCTTGGGGACAGGTCAAGAGACCCAGTACTTC
D: NA; V: TRBV5-1; size: NA; J: TRBJ1-1; CDR3: CASSFNPTEAEEAFF; DNA: TGCGCCAGCAGCTTTAATCCCACCGAGGCCGAGGAAGCTTTCTTT
D: TRBD1; V: TRBV4-1; size: NA; J: TRBJ1-4; CDR3: CASSPSVRGRGDEKLFF; DNA: TGCGCCAGCAGCCCCTCCGTGAGGGGGCGAGGTGATGAAAAACTGTTTTTT
D: TRBD1; V: TRBV7-9; size: NA; J: TRBJ2-1; CDR3: CASSPVGTGGRNEQFF; DNA: TGTGCCAGCAGCCCCGTGGGGACAGGGGGCCGAAATGAGCAGTTCTTC
D: TRBD1; V: TRBV5-4; size: NA; J: TRBJ1-1; CDR3: CASRGTGIDTEAFF; DNA: TGTGCCAGCAGGGGGACAGGGATTGACACTGAAGCTTTCTTT
D: TRBD1; V: TRBV11-2; size: NA; J: TRBJ1-1; CDR3: CASRATGYFSVNTEAFF; DNA: TGTGCCAGCCGAGCGACAGGGTATTTTTCCGTGAACACTGAAGCTTTCTTT
D: TRBD1; V: TRBV7-2; size: NA; J: TRBJ1-5; CDR3: CASSLGQGVDQPQHF; DNA: TGTGCCAGCAGCCTCGGACAGGGGGTAGATCAGCCCCAGCATTTT
D: NA; V: TRBV2; size: NA; J: TRBJ2-3; CDR3: CASIDGQGDTQYF; DNA: TGTGCCAGCATTGACGGTCAGGGGGATACGCAGTATTTT
D: NA; V: TRBV6-6; size: NA; J: TRBJ1-1; CDR3: CASSYQIRNTEAFF; DNA: TGTGCCAGCAGTTACCAGATAAGGAACACTGAAGCTTTCTTT
D: TRBD1; V: TRBV7-2; size: NA; J: TRBJ1-1; CDR3: CASSTTGGWSEAFF; DNA: TGTGCCAGCAGCACAACAGGGGGCTGGTCTGAAGCTTTCTTT
D: TRBD2; V: TRBV3-1/TRBV3-2; size: once; J: TRBJ2-3; CDR3: CASSQAGGPDTQYF; DNA: TGTGCCAGCAGCCAAGCGGGGGGGCCGGATACGCAGTATTTT
D: NA; V: TRBV7-9; size: NA; J: TRBJ2-7; CDR3: CASSSDHRVGQYF; DNA: TGTGCCAGCAGCTCGGACCACAGGGTAGGGCAGTACTTC
D: NA; V: TRBV15; size: NA; J: TRBJ1-1; CDR3: CATSRDRWQGRATEAFF; DNA: TGTGCCACCAGCAGAGATCGATGGCAGGGAAGGGCCACTGAAGCTTTCTTT
D: NA; V: TRBV7-2; size: once; J: TRBJ2-3; CDR3: CASSPGKATDTQYF; DNA: TGTGCCAGCAGCCCCGGGAAAGCCACAGATACGCAGTATTTT
D: TRBD1; V: TRBV10-3; size: NA; J: TRBJ1-1; CDR3: CAIQATGTEAFF; DNA: TGTGCCATCCAAGCGACAGGGACTGAAGCTTTCTTT
D: NA; V: TRBV5-6; size: NA; J: TRBJ1-6; CDR3: CASSFRSYPTLHF; DNA: TGTGCCAGCAGCTTCAGGTCCTACCCAACCCTCCACTTT
D: TRBD1; V: TRBV9; size: NA; J: TRBJ1-1; CDR3: CASSVGQGALSVMVAEAFF; DNA: TGTGCCAGCAGCGTCGGACAGGGGGCGCTTTCAGTAATGGTCGCTGAAGCTTTCTTT
D: NA; V: TRBV7-2; size: NA; J: TRBJ2-2; CDR3: CASSSGGAGELFF; DNA: TGTGCCAGCAGCTCAGGCGGGGCCGGGGAGCTGTTTTTT
D: NA; V: TRBV28; size: NA; J: TRBJ1-4; CDR3: CASSLGGQGSEKLFF; DNA: TGTGCCAGCAGTTTAGGAGGCCAGGGGAGCGAAAAACTGTTTTTT
D: TRBD1; V: TRBV11-3; size: NA; J: TRBJ2-7; CDR3: CASSLDLQGISYEQYF; DNA: TGTGCCAGCAGCTTAGATCTACAGGGGATCTCCTACGAGCAGTACTTC
D: TRBD1; V: TRBV14; size: NA; J: TRBJ1-2; CDR3: CASSPHRGGYYGYTF; DNA: TGTGCCAGCAGTCCACACAGGGGTGGCTACTATGGCTACACCTTC
D: NA; V: TRBV2; size: NA; J: TRBJ1-5; CDR3: CASTDSNSNQPQHF; DNA: TGTGCCAGCACGGACAGCAATAGCAATCAGCCCCAGCATTTT
D: NA; V: TRBV7-2; size: NA; J: TRBJ2-3; CDR3: CASSQQARSTDTQYF; DNA: TGTGCCAGCAGCCAACAGGCCCGGAGCACAGATACGCAGTATTTT
D: NA; V: TRBV6-5; size: once; J: TRBJ1-2; CDR3: CASSLRQPDNYGYTF; DNA: TGTGCCAGCAGCTTACGACAGCCTGATAACTATGGCTACACCTTC
D: TRBD1; V: TRBV24-1; size: NA; J: TRBJ2-2; CDR3: CATSDSGQGNTGELFF; DNA: TGTGCCACCAGTGACTCGGGACAGGGGAACACCGGGGAGCTGTTTTTT
D: NA; V: TRBV3-1/TRBV3-2; size: NA; J: TRBJ1-5; CDR3: CASSQETGLAQHF; DNA: TGTGCCAGCAGCCAAGAGACGGGATTGGCCCAGCATTTT
D: NA; V: TRBV7-9; size: NA; J: TRBJ2-3; CDR3: CASSHQGHYTDTQYF; DNA: TGTGCCAGCAGCCACCAGGGACACTACACAGATACGCAGTATTTT